The 11 T cell receptor beta chains listed next were all sequenced from one sample in a study of cytomegalovirus exposure and HLA in healthy donors. Data came from immunoSEQ multiplex PCR; TCRdb stores just in-frame clones and leaves some out. The sample carries roughly 300,000 clones, over 75% recorded once. Sequencing input: PBMCs. These receptors all stem from a woman between 18 and 30 years old in good health and CMV-seronegative.

This clone was counted once. The chain recombines TRBV5-6 with TRBJ2-1; D is ambiguous. There are 12 residues in the CDR3. The ends were cut back, 4 bases at V and 3 bases at J, with 5 bases in the middle. Germline loops: CDR1 SGHDT, CDR2 YYEEEE. This CDR3 reads CASSQDYNEQFF. CDR3 nucleotide sequence: TGTGCCAGCAGCCAGGACTACAATGAGCAGTTCTTC.

This clone was seen just once. The J gene is TRBJ2-1, the V gene TRBV9, with 11 nucleotides matching TRBD2. Germline CDR1 reads SGDLS; CDR2 reads YYNGEE. V shed 2 bases and J 9 bases; nucleotides not matched to a gene: 13. This CDR3 comprises 17 residues. CDR3 nucleotide sequence: TGTGCCAGCAGCGTGGGTAGCGGGAGGGTTGGTCGGGGTGAGCAGTTCTTC. Translated, it gives CASSVGSGRVGRGEQFF.

This chain links TRBV25-1 with TRBJ2-5, with 7 bases fitting TRBD2. Trimming took 7 bases from V and 5 from J; bases not matched to a gene: 7. Germline V gives CDR1 MGHDK, CDR2 SYGVNS. This CDR3 has 13 amino acids. CDR3 in amino acids: CASKSGGSETQYF. Here the CDR3 DNA reads TGTGCCAGCAAGTCGGGGGGTTCGGAGACCCAGTACTTC.

The chain uses TRBV20-1 and TRBJ2-1; 11 nucleotides agree with TRBD2. Germline assignment: CDR1 DFQATT and CDR2 SNEGSKA (reference sequence). The CDR3 is 11 amino acids. V shed 1 base, J shed 15 bases, and the junction held 2 bases outside the gene matches. The CDR3 DNA reads as TGCAGTGCTAGAGTTAGCGGGAGGGGGTTCTTC. This gives the protein CSARVSGRGFF.

The chain recombines TRBV11-3 with TRBJ2-3; D is unresolved. Trimming took off 3 bases at V and 6 bases at J, with 7 bases between the two ends. CDR3 length equals 12 residues. Germline V CDR1 and CDR2: SGHNT, YENEEA. The CDR3 coding sequence is TGTGCCAGCAGCTTGCGGTCGGATACGCAGTATTTT. Its translation is CASSLRSDTQYF.

The chain uses TRBV4-1 and TRBJ2-7, with 10 bases identical to TRBD1. J lost 5 bases, V lost 5 bases, and 9 bases had no gene match. Germline V gene data show CDR1 as MGHRA and CDR2 as YSYEKL. This CDR3 has 15 residues. CDR3 loop: CASSTYGTGDDEQYF. For the CDR3, the DNA is TGCGCCAGCAGCACCTACGGGACAGGGGATGACGAGCAGTACTTC.

The chain joins TRBV27 to TRBJ2-2; possibly TRBD2 for D (7 bases). V shed 2 bases and J shed 13 bases, with 17 bases lying between them. Germline V gene sequence: CDR1 MNHEY, CDR2 SMNVEV (reference sequence). The CDR3 length is 14 residues. CDR3 amino acids: CASSLLGGQGGLFF. The CDR3 nucleotides read TGTGCCAGCAGTTTACTGGGGGGGCAGGGTGGGCTGTTTTTT.

About this clone: Other DNA sequences in the same sample also yield this CDR3. The chain employs TRBV2 and TRBJ2-7; possibly TRBD1 for D (6 bases). Trimming cost V 4 bases and J 1 base, with 11 bases left between them. This CDR3 is built from 14 residues. Germline loops: CDR1 SNHLY, CDR2 FYNNEI. For the CDR3, the DNA is TGTGCCAGCAGTGCACAGGGTTCGTCCTACGAGCAGTACTTC. This codes for CASSAQGSSYEQYF.

This sequence joins TRBV28 and TRBJ2-7; 8 nucleotides agree with TRBD1. In germline, CDR1 is MDHEN, CDR2 SYDVKM. The CDR3 loop spans 17 amino acids. V dropped 6 bases and J dropped 1; count of bases not matched to a gene: 14. CDR3 region: CASSLPGQGAFSYEQYF. The CDR3 DNA reads as TGTGCCAGCAGCCTCCCTGGACAGGGTGCCTTTTCCTACGAGCAGTACTTC.

The rearrangement joins TRBV6-5 to TRBJ2-3; possible D gene TRBD2, 5 bases. Deletions cut 2 bases from V and 0 bases from J, with 9 bases between. Germline assignment: CDR1 MNHEY and CDR2 SVGAGI. The CDR3 length is 15 residues. CDR3 in amino acids: CASSYGSGSTDTQYF. The DNA of the CDR3 is TGTGCCAGCAGTTACGGAAGCGGTAGCACAGATACGCAGTATTTT.

In its sample, this clone was seen once. The chain combines TRBV5-4 with TRBJ2-3; perhaps TRBD1 as D (6 bases). V lost 1 base and J lost 6, with 15 bases in between. Germline assignment: CDR1 SGHNT and CDR2 YYREEE (reference sequence). The CDR3 sequence is 15 residues long. CDR3 residues: CASSLPTYRADTQYF. As DNA, the CDR3 is TGTGCCAGCAGCTTGCCTACTTACAGGGCGGATACGCAGTATTTT.